The rows below give T cell receptor beta chains drawn from one sample of a study of CD4 T cells in relation to SARS-CoV-2 and coronaviruses. Profiling relied on immunoSEQ multiplex PCR, and the TCRdb table lists in-frame clones only, not all of them. Among tens of thousands of clones listed, about 91% were seen once. Sequencing used naive CD4+ T cells from PBMCs. Receptors were obtained from an adult with COVID-19. Each CDR3 is given with its conserved first and last residue. The D gene is left open where the match is weak. Size is omitted from some rows. Given values are once, few, many or a class for expanded clones.

j_call d_call v_call clone_size cdr3_aa cdr3_nt
TRBJ2-5 - TRBV15 - CATSRDWWDETQYF TGTGCCACCAGCAGAGATTGGTGGGATGAGACCCAGTACTTC
TRBJ2-1 TRBD1 TRBV7-2 once CASSLDRDSSYNEQFF TGTGCCAGCAGCTTAGACCGGGACAGCTCCTACAATGAGCAGTTCTTC
TRBJ2-3 TRBD1 TRBV7-9 - CASSLDRGGDTQYF TGTGCCAGCAGCCTGGACAGGGGGGGAGATACGCAGTATTTT
TRBJ2-2 TRBD2 TRBV7-3 - CASSPGTSGAGELFF TGTGCCAGCAGCCCCGGGACTAGCGGGGCCGGGGAGCTGTTTTTT
TRBJ2-2 - TRBV6-5 - CASSRSGELFF TGTGCCAGCAGCAGGTCCGGGGAGCTGTTTTTT
TRBJ1-5 - TRBV18 - CASSPGGSNQPQHF TGTGCCAGCTCACCCGGAGGTAGCAATCAGCCCCAGCATTTT
TRBJ2-6 - TRBV18 once CASSPSRRGANVLTF TGTGCCAGCTCACCAAGCCGTAGGGGGGCCAACGTCCTGACTTTC
TRBJ2-5 - TRBV19 - CASSPWVRETQYF TGTGCCAGTAGTCCCTGGGTCAGGGAGACCCAGTACTTC
TRBJ1-2 - TRBV13 - CASSLSGAGYTF TGTGCCAGCAGCTTATCCGGAGCTGGCTACACCTTC
TRBJ2-5 TRBD2 TRBV19 - CASSLRLAGVPETQYF TGTGCCAGTAGTCTTCGACTAGCGGGAGTCCCCGAGACCCAGTACTTC
TRBJ2-1 TRBD2 TRBV28 - CASGGGRARGYNEQFF TGTGCCAGCGGGGGGGGAAGGGCGCGGGGATACAATGAGCAGTTCTTC
TRBJ2-2 - TRBV11-1 - CASSLGGINTGELFF TGTGCCAGCAGCTTAGGAGGGATTAACACCGGGGAGCTGTTTTTT
TRBJ2-7 TRBD2 TRBV19 - CASSWEGRGYEQYF TGTGCCAGTAGTTGGGAGGGCCGCGGGTACGAGCAGTACTTC
TRBJ2-3 - TRBV6-2/TRBV6-3 - CASSPAGSDGTQYF TGTGCCAGCAGCCCCGCGGGGTCTGATGGTACGCAGTATTTT
TRBJ2-5 - TRBV10-3 - CAISAGTAQETQYF TGTGCCATCAGTGCCGGGACGGCTCAAGAGACCCAGTACTTC
TRBJ1-2 - TRBV4-1 - CASSPGGRVNYGYTF TGCGCCAGCAGCCCTGGGGGCAGGGTCAACTATGGCTACACCTTC
TRBJ2-1 TRBD2 TRBV18 - CASSIYALAGNGVTDEQFF TGTGCCAGCTCAATCTACGCGCTAGCGGGAAATGGGGTAACGGATGAGCAGTTCTTC
TRBJ2-5 - TRBV12-2 - CASLGPLRSQETQYF TGTGCAAGCCTCGGGCCCCTGCGTTCTCAAGAGACCCAGTACTTC
TRBJ2-1 TRBD2 TRBV20-1 - CSASPGRARSYNEQFF TGCAGTGCTAGTCCCGGGAGGGCTCGCTCCTACAATGAGCAGTTCTTC
TRBJ2-7 TRBD2 TRBV5-4 few CASSAETWGGPDEQYF TGTGCCAGCAGCGCCGAGACTTGGGGAGGGCCTGACGAGCAGTACTTC
TRBJ2-3 TRBD1 TRBV5-1 - CASSLARQGAGGDTQYF TGCGCCAGCAGCTTGGCCCGACAGGGGGCGGGTGGGGATACGCAGTATTTT
TRBJ1-1 - TRBV7-2 - CASSANPERDNF TGTGCCAGCAGCGCCAATCCAGAACGGGACAACTTT
TRBJ2-3 - TRBV19 - CASSIRDSTDTQYF TGTGCCAGCAGTATCCGAGATAGCACAGATACGCAGTATTTT
TRBJ2-1 - TRBV5-4 - CASSLGLAMSDEQFF TGTGCCAGCAGCTTGGGTCTAGCGATGAGCGATGAGCAGTTCTTC
TRBJ1-2 - TRBV28 - CASSLLRARRGGNPGYTF TGTGCCAGCAGTTTATTGCGCGCCCGCCGGGGTGGGAACCCTGGCTACACCTTC
TRBJ2-7 - TRBV28 - CASSLLRREQYF TGTGCCAGCAGTCTCCTTCGGCGCGAGCAGTACTTC
TRBJ2-1 - TRBV20-1 - CSARFPHEQFF TGCAGTGCTAGGTTTCCCCATGAGCAGTTCTTC
TRBJ2-1 TRBD1 TRBV18 - CASSPFFRDRGSDEQFF TGTGCCAGCTCACCATTTTTTAGGGACAGGGGCAGCGATGAGCAGTTCTTC
TRBJ2-3 - TRBV7-2 - CASRGLGLLGDTQYF TGTGCCAGCAGAGGTCTGGGCCTGTTGGGCGATACGCAGTATTTT
TRBJ2-5 - TRBV24-1 - CATSDSRDRIQETQYF TGTGCCACCAGTGATTCGCGGGACAGAATTCAAGAGACCCAGTACTTC
TRBJ1-5 - TRBV28 - CASSLDSNQPQHF TGTGCCAGCAGCTTGGACAGCAATCAGCCCCAGCATTTT
TRBJ2-3 TRBD2 TRBV5-6 - CASSPGLGIPDTQYF TGTGCCAGCAGCCCGGGACTAGGGATCCCAGATACGCAGTATTTT
TRBJ2-5 - TRBV5-6 - CASRRLGRETQYF TGTGCCAGCCGCCGACTAGGACGCGAGACCCAGTACTTC
TRBJ2-4 TRBD1 TRBV9 - CASSARQGASNIQYF TGTGCCAGCAGCGCCAGACAGGGGGCGTCAAACATTCAGTACTTC
TRBJ1-2 TRBD1 TRBV4-1 - CASRKTGDRARGYTF TGCGCCAGCCGAAAGACAGGGGACCGAGCCCGCGGCTACACCTTC
TRBJ2-5 TRBD1 TRBV7-2 - CASSGRDRGRETQYF TGTGCCAGCAGCGGACGGGACAGGGGGCGGGAGACCCAGTACTTC
TRBJ2-7 TRBD2 TRBV3-1/TRBV3-2 - CASSQAHPLGAGSWYEQYF TGTGCCAGCAGCCAAGCCCACCCATTGGGAGCGGGGTCATGGTACGAGCAGTACTTC
TRBJ1-1 - TRBV15 - CATSRDLGPLRTTEAFF TGTGCCACCAGCAGAGATCTGGGTCCTCTCAGGACCACTGAAGCTTTCTTT
TRBJ2-1 TRBD2 TRBV27 - CASTTGVLAGGPGKQFF TGTGCCAGCACCACCGGAGTACTAGCGGGAGGGCCAGGGAAGCAGTTCTTC
TRBJ1-2 TRBD1 TRBV7-2 few CASSIGQGGIYGYTF TGTGCCAGCAGCATCGGACAGGGGGGAATCTATGGCTACACCTTC
TRBJ2-1 - TRBV5-1 - CASSLGGVSYNEQFF TGCGCCAGCAGCTTGGGGGGGGTCTCCTACAATGAGCAGTTCTTC
TRBJ1-2 - TRBV7-9 - CASSLFKGGGRSYGYTF TGTGCCAGCAGCTTGTTTAAGGGGGGGGGACGTTCCTATGGCTACACCTTC
TRBJ1-1 TRBD1 TRBV19 - CASRGTGRGRNTEAFF TGTGCCAGTAGGGGGACAGGGCGCGGAAGGAACACTGAAGCTTTCTTT
TRBJ2-7 TRBD1 TRBV3-1/TRBV3-2 - CASTGPDRGNEQYF TGTGCCAGCACCGGACCTGACAGGGGGAATGAGCAGTACTTC
TRBJ2-1 - TRBV7-9 once CASSWGGLVPYNEQFF TGTGCCAGCAGCTGGGGGGGGCTAGTACCCTACAATGAGCAGTTCTTC
TRBJ1-4 - TRBV25-1 - CASSEQGYNEKLFF TGTGCCAGCAGTGAGCAGGGGTATAATGAAAAACTGTTTTTT
TRBJ2-5 - TRBV9 - CASSVGGQKETQYF TGTGCCAGCAGCGTAGGAGGGCAGAAAGAGACCCAGTACTTC
TRBJ2-7 TRBD2 TRBV3-1/TRBV3-2 - CASSQRTSGYEQYF TGTGCCAGCAGCCAAAGGACTAGCGGTTACGAGCAGTACTTC
TRBJ1-5 TRBD1 TRBV7-8 - CASSLRRDRRNQPQHF TGTGCCAGCAGCCTGAGAAGGGACAGGCGAAATCAGCCCCAGCATTTT
TRBJ1-5 - TRBV4-2 few CASSQERVYSNQPQHF TGTGCCAGCAGCCAAGAAAGGGTTTATAGCAATCAGCCCCAGCATTTT
TRBJ1-1 TRBD1 TRBV6-6 - CASSYGTGGTEAFF TGTGCCAGCAGTTACGGGACAGGCGGGACTGAAGCTTTCTTT
TRBJ2-7 - TRBV19 - CASSIDSSSGQYF TGTGCCAGTAGTATAGATAGTAGTTCCGGGCAGTACTTC
TRBJ2-7 - TRBV4-3 - CASSQDVRSSYEQYF TGCGCCAGCAGCCAAGATGTTCGGAGCTCCTACGAGCAGTACTTC
TRBJ1-2 - TRBV28 - CASSPQALYGYTF TGTGCCAGCAGTCCGCAGGCCCTCTATGGCTACACCTTC
TRBJ2-7 - TRBV10-3 - CAISEEVTYEQYF TGTGCCATCAGTGAGGAGGTTACCTACGAGCAGTACTTC
TRBJ2-7 TRBD1 TRBV28 - CASSTTGEQYEQYF TGTGCCAGCAGTACCACAGGGGAACAGTACGAGCAGTACTTC
TRBJ1-4 - TRBV7-6 once CASSEAGTPRAQEKLFF TGTGCCAGCAGCGAAGCCGGGACTCCAAGGGCTCAAGAAAAACTGTTTTTT
TRBJ2-7 TRBD2 TRBV7-9 once CASTLGTSGLLPSYEQYF TGTGCCAGCACCCTTGGGACTAGCGGACTACTACCATCCTACGAGCAGTACTTC
TRBJ2-7 - TRBV28 - CASSLVAPKTYEQYF TGTGCCAGCAGTTTAGTAGCCCCGAAGACCTACGAGCAGTACTTC
TRBJ2-1 TRBD1 TRBV24-1 - CATSGLPGQTYNEQFF TGTGCCACCAGTGGCCTCCCGGGACAGACCTACAATGAGCAGTTCTTC